This T cell receptor beta chain derives from a study of blood T cells in healthy people across ages. The ends were cut back, 1 base at V and 8 bases at J, with 19 bases in the middle. CDR1 SGHRS and CDR2 YFSETQ come from the germline V gene. The CDR3 covers 16 residues. General study results and limits: Higher diversity, along with more naive CD4+ cells, distinguished long-lived donors from aged donors. Calculation of diversity from one million T cells yielded estimates considered to be underestimates.

PCR was performed a second time for 7 to 11 cycles using a sample-barcoded 5' primer and a J-beta primer mix. The template-switch adaptor was a 5' adaptor with 12 random nucleotides. It tagged each cDNA molecule. TCRdb reanalysed the 5' RACE reads using MiXCR and keeps one entry per CDR3 protein. There are roughly 800,000 distinct CDR3 sequences in the sample; roughly 64% occur only once, and around 20% lies in the top ten. Comment on this clonotype: Its cognate antigen is unknown.

Sequences were obtained from blood. The sequence was collected from a man aged 25 to 40 in good health. This chain links TRBV5-1 with TRBJ1-3, with D maybe TRBD1 (5 bases). CDR3 sequence (DNA): TGCGCCAGCAGCTTGCGGTCTATAGGGACTTCGGACACCATATATTTT. Amino acids: CASSLRSIGTSDTIYF.